These 13 T cell receptor beta chains were all obtained from the same sample, sequenced in a study of T cells in localized non-small cell lung cancer (dated by TCRdb to 2018 to 2021). Library construction relied on the immunoSEQ multiplex PCR assay. TCRdb limited this immuneACCESS table to in-frame rearrangements with V and J called. A share of clones is missing; checked studies link under half to unresolved V genes, and the rest is unexplained. This sample lists just under 80,000 clones; 70% to 90% were detected once. Less than 9.5% of the sample is held by the ten biggest clonotypes. Here the sequenced sample was peripheral blood, taken before any cancer treatment. Every receptor here comes from a female donor over 55 with stage I lung adenocarcinoma.

In regard to this clone: This specimen includes other DNA sequences encoding the same CDR3. The J gene is TRBJ2-3, the V gene TRBV30; TRBD2 aligns across 10 bases. V gave up 0 bases and J gave up 4 bases; unmatched junction bases: 7. This CDR3 is built from 16 residues. Germline CDR1 GTSNPN, CDR2 SVGIG (reference sequence). Here the CDR3 DNA reads TGTGCCTGGAGTGTTTCCTTAGCGGGAGGTGCAGATACGCAGTATTTT. It is translated as CAWSVSLAGGADTQYF.

V gene TRBV4-3 combines with J gene TRBJ2-1; possibly TRBD1 or TRBD2 for D (5 bases each). Between the trimmed V and J ends, which lost 2 bases and 6 bases, there was a span of 11 bases. Germline lookup yields CDR1 LGHNA and CDR2 YSLEER. This CDR3 spans 14 amino acids. CDR3 sequence (DNA): TGCGCCAGCAGCCAAAGGACAAGCGGCAATGAGCAGTTCTTC. It encodes CASSQRTSGNEQFF.

This chain links TRBV11-2 with TRBJ2-3; D remains ambiguous. There are 12 residues in the CDR3. V lost 3 bases, J lost 5 bases, and 6 bases lay in between. Germline V gene sequence: CDR1 SGHAT, CDR2 FQNNGV. The CDR3 DNA sequence: TGTGCCAGCAGCTTGAAGGGAGATACGCAGTATTTT. Its translation is CASSLKGDTQYF.

The genes are TRBV6-6 and TRBJ2-7, with 7 bases identical to TRBD1. The germline gives CDR1 MNHNY, CDR2 SVGAGI (reference sequence). The CDR3 covers 14 residues. The V and J ends lost 5 bases and 6 bases, in that order; junction bases with no gene match: 10. Here the CDR3 reads CASSTTDRESEQYF. DNA of the CDR3: TGTGCCAGCAGTACCACCGACAGGGAAAGCGAGCAGTACTTC.

The CDR3 sequence is CAWSGPGVQETQYF. Here the CDR3 DNA reads TGTGCCTGGAGTGGACCAGGGGTCCAAGAGACCCAGTACTTC. The rearrangement joins TRBV30 to TRBJ2-5, with D maybe TRBD1 (6 bases). CDR1 and CDR2 from the germline V gene are GTSNPN and SVGIG (reference sequence). CDR3 length: 14 amino acids. Trimming removed 1 base at V and 1 base at J, with 10 bases between.

The chain employs TRBV5-1 and TRBJ1-2; no clear D. Germline CDR1 SGHRS, CDR2 YFSETQ. V lost 0 bases and J 4 bases, leaving 13 bases between the germline ends. This CDR3 region has 15 residues. This chain's CDR3 is CASSLVGGRGYGYTF. The CDR3 DNA is TGCGCCAGCAGCTTGGTGGGCGGCAGAGGCTATGGCTACACCTTC.

This rearrangement joins TRBV30 to TRBJ1-4; D remains unclear. Germline-derived CDR1 and CDR2 are GTSNPN and SVGIG (reference sequence). The V end lost 7 bases, the J end lost 10 bases, and 22 bases lay between the germline ends. The CDR3 covers 14 residues. CDR3: CASSLGSREGKLFF. CDR3 nucleotide sequence: TGTGCCTCGTCCCTGGGCTCACGGGAGGGAAAACTGTTTTTT.

This clone was seen once. This chain uses TRBV7-2 with TRBJ1-1; the match to TRBD1 covers 8 bases. Trimming cost V 5 bases and J 4 bases; bases outside gene matches: 3. In germline, CDR1 is SGHTA, CDR2 FQGNSA. The CDR3 loop spans 13 amino acids. This CDR3 reads CASSRTGGTEAFF. DNA of the CDR3: TGTGCCAGCAGCCGAACAGGGGGCACTGAAGCTTTCTTT.

The V call is TRBV7-6, the J call TRBJ1-1; weak D call: TRBD1 (5 bases). CDR1 and CDR2 (germline): SGHVS, FNYEAQ. Trimming removed 5 bases from V and 6 bases from J, with 10 bases in between. The CDR3 has 12 residues. The CDR3 sequence: CASSPGAAEAFF. The CDR3, as DNA: TGTGCCAGCAGCCCCGGGGCGGCTGAAGCTTTCTTT.

A note on this clone: At one of its ends the junction is not consistent with the germline gene, which may arise from a read error. The chain couples TRBV12-5 to TRBJ1-2, with D possibly matching TRBD1 (5 bases). CDR1 is LGHNT and CDR2 is FRNRAP in the germline V gene. This CDR3 is built from 14 residues. The CDR3 here is CASGLGLGFSGYTF. The CDR3 DNA sequence: TGTGCTAGTGGGTTGGGACTAGGGTTTTCGGGCTACACCTTC.

The gene calls are TRBV6-1 and TRBJ1-1; 8 bases are shared with TRBD1. The trim removed 5 bases at V and 4 bases at J, leaving 6 bases unmatched. CDR1 and CDR2 from the germline V gene are MNHNS and SASEGT. The CDR3 totals 14 residues. This CDR3 is CASSPTGVGTEAFF. DNA for the CDR3: TGTGCCAGCAGTCCGACAGGGGTGGGCACTGAAGCTTTCTTT.

The chain links TRBV28 to TRBJ1-1; TRBD1 might be the D (5 bases). The germline V and J ends were trimmed by 1 base and 5 bases, with 14 bases remaining between them. CDR3 length equals 15 residues. Germline lookup yields CDR1 MDHEN and CDR2 SYDVKM. CDR3 sequence: CASSLSQGAGTEAFF. The CDR3 nucleotides are TGTGCCAGCAGTTTATCCCAAGGGGCTGGTACTGAAGCTTTCTTT.

This chain joins TRBV6-6 and TRBJ1-5; TRBD1 matches 8 bases. The length of the CDR3 is 14 residues. Germline values: CDR1 MNHNY, CDR2 SVGAGI (reference sequence). V lost 7 bases and J lost 4; bases outside the gene matches: 6. In DNA, the CDR3 is TGTGCCAGCACCGACCGGGACAGGAATCAGCCCCAGCATTTT. This encodes CASTDRDRNQPQHF.